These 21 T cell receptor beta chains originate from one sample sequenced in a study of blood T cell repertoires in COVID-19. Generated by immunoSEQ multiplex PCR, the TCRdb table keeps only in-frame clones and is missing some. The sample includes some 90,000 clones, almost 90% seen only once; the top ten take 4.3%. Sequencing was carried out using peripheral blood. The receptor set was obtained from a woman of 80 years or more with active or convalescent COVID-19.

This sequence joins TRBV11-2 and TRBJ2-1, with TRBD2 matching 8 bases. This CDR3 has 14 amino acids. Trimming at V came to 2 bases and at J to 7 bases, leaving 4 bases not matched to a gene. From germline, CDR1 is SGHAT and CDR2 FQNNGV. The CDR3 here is CASSLIGTRNEQFF. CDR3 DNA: TGTGCCAGCAGCTTAATCGGGACTAGAAATGAGCAGTTCTTC. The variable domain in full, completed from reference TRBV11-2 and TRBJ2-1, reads EAGVAQSPRYKIIEKRQSVAFWCNPISGHATLYWYQQILGQGPKLLIQFQNNGVVDDSQLPKDRFSAERLKGVDSTLKIQPAKLEDSAVYLCASSLIGTRNEQFFGPGTRLTVL.

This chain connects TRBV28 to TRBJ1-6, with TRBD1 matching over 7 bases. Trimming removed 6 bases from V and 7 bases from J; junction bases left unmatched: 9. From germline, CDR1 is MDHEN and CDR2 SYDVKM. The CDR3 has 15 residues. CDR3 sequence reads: CASRKSTGLNSPLHF. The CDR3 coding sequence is TGTGCCAGCAGGAAATCGACAGGGTTGAATTCACCCCTCCACTTT.

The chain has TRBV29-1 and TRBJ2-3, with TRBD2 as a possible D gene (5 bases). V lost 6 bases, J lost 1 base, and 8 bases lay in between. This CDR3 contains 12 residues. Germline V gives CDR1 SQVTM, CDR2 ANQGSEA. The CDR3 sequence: CSVVSGTDTQYF. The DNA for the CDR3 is TGCAGCGTGGTTAGCGGCACAGATACGCAGTATTTT.

The DNA of the CDR3 is TGTGCCAGCAGCTTATCTGGCGGGAATAGAAACACCATATATTTT. Translated: CASSLSGGNRNTIYF. The chain employs TRBV11-2 and TRBJ1-3; D gene unclear. With 2 bases removed from V and 5 bases from J, the gap between germline ends came to 13 bases. CDR1 is SGHAT, CDR2 FQNNGV, per germline. The CDR3 is made up of 15 amino acids.

The chain's CDR3 is CASSPRQGETQYF. CDR3 DNA: TGTGCCAGCAGTCCAAGACAGGGAGAGACCCAGTACTTC. The J gene is TRBJ2-5, the V gene TRBV12-3 or TRBV12-4, with 7 bases matching TRBD1. This CDR3 has 13 residues. With V trimmed by 5 bases and J by 4 bases, 4 bases remained unmatched.

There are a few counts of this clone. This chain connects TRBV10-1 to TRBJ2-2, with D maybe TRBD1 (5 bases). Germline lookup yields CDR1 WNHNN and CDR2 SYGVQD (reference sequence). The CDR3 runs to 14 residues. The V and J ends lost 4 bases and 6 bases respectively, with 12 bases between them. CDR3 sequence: CASSGTMGPGELFF. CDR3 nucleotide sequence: TGCGCCAGCAGTGGAACAATGGGGCCCGGGGAGCTGTTTTTT.

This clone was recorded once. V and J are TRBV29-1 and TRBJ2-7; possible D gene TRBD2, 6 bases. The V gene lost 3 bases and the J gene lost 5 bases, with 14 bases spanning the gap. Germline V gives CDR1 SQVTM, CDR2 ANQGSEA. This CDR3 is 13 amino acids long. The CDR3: CSVDGSGTDEQYF. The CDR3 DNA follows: TGCAGCGTTGACGGATCAGGGACTGACGAGCAGTACTTC.

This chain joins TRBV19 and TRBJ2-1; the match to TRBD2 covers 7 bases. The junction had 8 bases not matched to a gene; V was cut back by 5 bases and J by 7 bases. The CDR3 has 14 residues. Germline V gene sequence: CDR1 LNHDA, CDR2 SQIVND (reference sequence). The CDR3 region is CASSPSGLLNEQFF. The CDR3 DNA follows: TGTGCCAGTAGTCCCTCGGGACTATTGAATGAGCAGTTCTTC.

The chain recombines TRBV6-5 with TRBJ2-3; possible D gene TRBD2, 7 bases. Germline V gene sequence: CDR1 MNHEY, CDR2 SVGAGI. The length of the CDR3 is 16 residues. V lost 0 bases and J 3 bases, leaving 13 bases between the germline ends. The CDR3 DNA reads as TGTGCCAGCAGTTACTCAGGGGGGGCAGGGACAGATACGCAGTATTTT. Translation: CASSYSGGAGTDTQYF.

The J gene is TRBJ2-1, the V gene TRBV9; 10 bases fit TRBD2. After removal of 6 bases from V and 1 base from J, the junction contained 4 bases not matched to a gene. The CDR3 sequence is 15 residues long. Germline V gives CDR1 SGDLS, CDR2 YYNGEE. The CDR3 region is CASTMTSGSYNEQFF. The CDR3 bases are TGTGCCAGCACCATGACTAGCGGGTCCTACAATGAGCAGTTCTTC.

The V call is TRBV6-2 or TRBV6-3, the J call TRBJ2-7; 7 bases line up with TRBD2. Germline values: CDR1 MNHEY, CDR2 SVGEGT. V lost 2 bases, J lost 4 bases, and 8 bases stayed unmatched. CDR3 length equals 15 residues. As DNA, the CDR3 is TGTGCCAGCAGTTACCCAAGGGGACTACTTTACGAGCAGTACTTC. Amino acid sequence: CASSYPRGLLYEQYF.

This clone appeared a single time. For the CDR3, the DNA is TGTGCCAGTAGTATGAGACCTAGCGGGAGGAATGAGCAGTACTTC. This translates into CASSMRPSGRNEQYF. The rearrangement uses TRBV19 and TRBJ2-7; 11 bases line up with TRBD2. V was pared by 3 bases and J by 7 bases, with 8 bases of the junction left unmatched. The CDR3 is 15 residues long. CDR1 and CDR2 (germline): LNHDA, SQIVND (reference sequence).

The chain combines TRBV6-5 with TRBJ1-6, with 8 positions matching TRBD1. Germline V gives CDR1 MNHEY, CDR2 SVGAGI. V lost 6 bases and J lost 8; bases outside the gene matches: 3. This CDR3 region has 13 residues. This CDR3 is CASRGQEDSPLHF. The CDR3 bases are TGTGCCAGCAGGGGACAGGAGGATTCACCCCTCCACTTT.

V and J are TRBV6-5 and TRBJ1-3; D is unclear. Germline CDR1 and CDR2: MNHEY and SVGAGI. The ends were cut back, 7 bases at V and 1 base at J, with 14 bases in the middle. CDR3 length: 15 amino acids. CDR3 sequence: CASTLTGWSGNTIYF. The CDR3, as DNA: TGTGCCAGCACCCTGACTGGTTGGTCTGGAAACACCATATATTTT.

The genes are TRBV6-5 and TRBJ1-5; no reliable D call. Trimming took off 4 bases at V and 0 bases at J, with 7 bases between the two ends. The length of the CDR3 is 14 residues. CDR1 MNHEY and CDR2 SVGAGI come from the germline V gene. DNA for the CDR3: TGTGCCAGCAGTTGGGGAGGTAGCAATCAGCCCCAGCATTTT. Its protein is CASSWGGSNQPQHF.

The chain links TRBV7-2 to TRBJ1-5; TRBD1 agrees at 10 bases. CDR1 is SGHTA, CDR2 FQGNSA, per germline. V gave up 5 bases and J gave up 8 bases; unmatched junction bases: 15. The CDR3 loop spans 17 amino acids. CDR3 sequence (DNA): TGTGCCAGCAGCCCCTCCGGGACAGGGGTTTCAAACGAGCCCCAGCATTTT. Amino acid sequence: CASSPSGTGVSNEPQHF. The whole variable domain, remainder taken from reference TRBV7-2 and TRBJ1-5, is GAGVSQSPSNKVTEKGKDVELRCDPISGHTALYWYRQSLGQGLEFLIYFQGNSAPDKSGLPSDRFSAERTGGSVSTLTIQRTQQEDSAVYLCASSPSGTGVSNEPQHFGDGTRLSIL.

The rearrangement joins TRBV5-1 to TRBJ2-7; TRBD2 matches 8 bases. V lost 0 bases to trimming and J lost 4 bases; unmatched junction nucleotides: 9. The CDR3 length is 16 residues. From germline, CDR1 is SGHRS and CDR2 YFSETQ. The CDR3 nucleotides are TGCGCCAGCAGCTTGGTTGGTAGCGGGGCACTTTACGAGCAGTACTTC. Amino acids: CASSLVGSGALYEQYF.

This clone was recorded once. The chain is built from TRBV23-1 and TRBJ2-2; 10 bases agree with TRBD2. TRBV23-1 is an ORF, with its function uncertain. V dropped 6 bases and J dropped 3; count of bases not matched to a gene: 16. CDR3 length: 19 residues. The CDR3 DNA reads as TGCGCCAGCAGGGCGGGTAGCGGGAGGCAAAGTGAGTACACCGGGGAGCTGTTTTTT. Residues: CASRAGSGRQSEYTGELFF.

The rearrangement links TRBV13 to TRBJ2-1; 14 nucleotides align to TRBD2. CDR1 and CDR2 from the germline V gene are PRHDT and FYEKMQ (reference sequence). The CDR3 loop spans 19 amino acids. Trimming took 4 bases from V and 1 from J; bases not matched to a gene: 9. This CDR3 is CASSSSGLAGEMSYNEQFF. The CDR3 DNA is TGTGCCAGCAGCTCTTCGGGACTAGCGGGAGAAATGTCCTACAATGAGCAGTTCTTC.

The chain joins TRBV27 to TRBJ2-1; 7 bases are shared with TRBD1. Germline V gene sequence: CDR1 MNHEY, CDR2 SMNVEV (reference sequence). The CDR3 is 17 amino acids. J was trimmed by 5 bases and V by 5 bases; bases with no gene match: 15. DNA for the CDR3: TGTGCCAGCAGTAGATTACAGACAGGGAGTAGGGACAATGAGCAGTTCTTC. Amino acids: CASSRLQTGSRDNEQFF.

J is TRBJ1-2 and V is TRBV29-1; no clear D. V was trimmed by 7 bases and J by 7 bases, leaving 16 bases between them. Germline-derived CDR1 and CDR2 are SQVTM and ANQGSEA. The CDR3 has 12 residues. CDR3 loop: CSARPPGGGYTF. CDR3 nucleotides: TGCAGCGCCAGGCCCCCAGGAGGTGGCTACACCTTC.